Shown below are 27 T cell receptor beta chains from a single sample sequenced in a study of blood T cell repertoires in COVID-19. Produced via immunoSEQ multiplex PCR; TCRdb's table is partial and in-frame only. The sample comprises about 230,000 clones, about nine tenths of which are singletons, and 11% rests with the top ten. Sequenced sample: peripheral blood. These receptors came from a man over 45 with COVID-19, enrolled during active disease.

J is TRBJ1-2 and V is TRBV5-1; 7 nucleotides agree with TRBD1. The V and J ends lost 0 bases and 11 bases, in that order; junction bases with no gene match: 10. CDR3 length: 14 residues. In germline, CDR1 is SGHRS, CDR2 YFSETQ. For the CDR3, the DNA is TGCGCCAGCAGCTTGGTCGCGGGACAGCTTTTTTACACCTTC. Translated, it gives CASSLVAGQLFYTF.

The gene calls are TRBV15 and TRBJ2-7; TRBD2 agrees at 9 bases. Germline lookup yields CDR1 LNHNV and CDR2 YYDKDF (reference sequence). The ends lost 5 bases at V and 3 bases at J; junction bases unmatched: 11. The CDR3 has 16 amino acids. CDR3 DNA sequence: TGTGCCACCAGCGAGGGTAGGGCAGCGGGAGGCTACGAGCAGTACTTC. Its translation is CATSEGRAAGGYEQYF.

The rearrangement uses TRBV27 and TRBJ2-2, with TRBD2 as a possible D gene (5 bases). This CDR3 spans 15 amino acids. CDR1 is MNHEY, CDR2 SMNVEV, per germline (reference sequence). V was clipped by 7 bases and J by 2 bases, with 14 bases between them. This CDR3 is CASKWAGTNTGELFF. The CDR3 DNA reads TGTGCCAGCAAGTGGGCGGGCACCAACACCGGGGAGCTGTTTTTT.

The CDR3 region is CASSLWDSGPQPQHF. In DNA form, the CDR3 reads TGTGCCAGCAGCCTATGGGACAGTGGACCTCAGCCCCAGCATTTT. This chain joins TRBV7-2 and TRBJ1-5; 7 bases map to TRBD1. Losses at the gene ends were 5 bases for V and 6 bases for J; bases not matched to a gene: 10. This CDR3 comprises 15 residues. Germline values: CDR1 SGHTA, CDR2 FQGNSA.

The chain links TRBV21-1 to TRBJ2-1; the tabulated D call, TRBD2, remains unverified against the DNA. TRBV21-1 is given as a pseudogene. The CDR3 runs to 16 residues. CDR3 protein: CASSNETSGRGIEQFF. The DNA of the CDR3 is TGTGCCAGCAGCAACGAGACTAGCGGGAGAGGTATTGAGCAGTTCTTC.

The V and J genes are TRBV10-3 and TRBJ2-5; 8 bases are shared with TRBD2. The CDR3 length is 13 residues. V was pared by 10 bases and J by 2 bases, with 6 bases of the junction left unmatched. Germline CDR1 ENHRY, CDR2 SYGVKD. CDR3 nucleotide sequence: TGTGCCACACAGCGGGGGCAACAAGAGACCCAGTACTTC. Protein product: CATQRGQQETQYF.

This chain uses TRBV5-6 with TRBJ1-5; TRBD1 might be the D (5 bases). Trimming pared 4 bases from V and 11 bases from J, leaving 16 bases between. The germline CDR1 and CDR2 sequences are SGHDT and YYEEEE. The CDR3 runs 13 residues. This CDR3 is CASSPLGEEAQHF. The CDR3 DNA follows: TGTGCCAGCAGCCCCCTAGGGGAGGAGGCCCAGCATTTT.

The genes are TRBV7-8 and TRBJ2-2; 10 nucleotides align to TRBD2. Unmatched junction bases numbered 9, after V lost 5 bases and J lost 6 bases. Germline-derived CDR1 and CDR2 are SGHVS and FQNEAQ. The CDR3 is made up of 16 amino acids. Here the CDR3 DNA reads TGTGCCAGCAGCCCGGGCGGGACTAGCGCTGCCGGGGAGCTGTTTTTT. It is translated as CASSPGGTSAAGELFF.

The rearrangement links TRBV29-1 to TRBJ2-2, with 11 bases that match TRBD1. Trimming cost V 8 bases and J 7 bases; bases outside gene matches: 6. CDR3 size: 13 residues. Per germline, CDR1 SQVTM and CDR2 ANQGSEA. The CDR3 protein is CSTGTGGFGELFF. CDR3 in DNA: TGCAGCACTGGGACAGGGGGTTTCGGGGAGCTGTTTTTT.

The J gene is TRBJ1-5, the V gene TRBV4-2, with 7 bases that match TRBD1. The V and J ends lost 4 bases and 3 bases, in that order; junction bases with no gene match: 6. This CDR3 has 15 residues. Germline V CDR1 and CDR2: LGHNA, YNFKEQ. DNA for the CDR3: TGTGCCAGCAGCCGAGGGACAGACACCAATCAGCCCCAGCATTTT. Amino acid sequence: CASSRGTDTNQPQHF.

This clone was counted once. V gene TRBV28 combines with J gene TRBJ1-1; TRBD1 aligns across 7 bases. V was clipped by 8 bases and J by 4 bases; unmatched bases: 16. The CDR3 runs 16 residues. The V gene's germline CDR1 is MDHEN and CDR2 SYDVKM. The DNA of the CDR3 is TGTGCCAGCCGATCCGAGGGGGCACGGACGGGCACTGAAGCTTTCTTT. This encodes CASRSEGARTGTEAFF.

The J gene is TRBJ1-2, the V gene TRBV19; D remains unclear. Trimming took off 7 bases at V and 5 bases at J, with 14 bases between the two ends. This CDR3 has 13 amino acids. Germline-derived CDR1 and CDR2 are LNHDA and SQIVND (reference sequence). The CDR3 protein is CASTLAGKYGYTF. The CDR3 nucleotides are TGTGCCAGTACCCTGGCAGGCAAATATGGCTACACCTTC.

The rearrangement uses TRBV18 and TRBJ1-5; TRBD1 is a possible D gene (6 bases). Trimming pared 3 bases from V and 3 bases from J, leaving 15 bases between. The CDR3 is made up of 16 amino acids. Germline values: CDR1 KGHSH, CDR2 LQKENI. The CDR3: CASSPEGVLDNQPQHF. The CDR3 DNA is TGTGCCAGCTCACCCGAGGGGGTCTTAGACAATCAGCCCCAGCATTTT. The variable domain in full, completed from reference TRBV18 and TRBJ1-5, reads NAGVMQNPRHLVRRRGQEARLRCSPMKGHSHVYWYRQLPEEGLKFMVYLQKENIIDESGMPKERFSAEFPKEGPSILRIQQVVRGDSAAYFCASSPEGVLDNQPQHFGDGTRLSIL.

The chain employs TRBV19 and TRBJ2-7, with 8 bases that match TRBD1. The V segment lost 5 bases and the J segment 0 bases; nucleotides outside the gene matches: 6. Germline CDR1 reads LNHDA; CDR2 reads SQIVND (reference sequence). The CDR3 is made up of 15 amino acids. CDR3 in DNA: TGTGCCAGTAGTGCAGGGACAGGTGCCTCCTACGAGCAGTACTTC. Encoded protein: CASSAGTGASYEQYF.

The gene calls are TRBV7-9 and TRBJ1-2; no reliable D call. The CDR3 sequence is 13 residues long. Germline V lookup: CDR1 SEHNR, CDR2 FQNEAQ (reference sequence). The CDR3: CVVTNLANYGYTF. The CDR3, as DNA: TGTGTCGTAACAAACCTCGCTAACTATGGCTACACCTTC.

The V and J genes are TRBV20-1 and TRBJ2-7, with 9 bases that match TRBD2. This CDR3 contains 14 residues. With V trimmed by 3 bases and J by 2 bases, 5 bases remained unmatched. Germline V gives CDR1 DFQATT, CDR2 SNEGSKA (reference sequence). CDR3 bases: TGCAGTGCTAGTTCAGGACTAGCGCCCTACGAGCAGTACTTC. This sequence encodes CSASSGLAPYEQYF.

The chain joins TRBV7-2 to TRBJ1-5; D remains ambiguous. This CDR3 spans 13 amino acids. Trimming stripped 0 bases from V and 7 bases from J, with 7 bases between. In germline, CDR1 is SGHTA, CDR2 FQGNSA. This CDR3 reads CASSLAREQPQHF. CDR3 in DNA: TGTGCCAGCAGCTTAGCGCGGGAACAGCCCCAGCATTTT. The full variable domain, with the rest looked up from reference TRBV7-2 and TRBJ1-5, is GAGVSQSPSNKVTEKGKDVELRCDPISGHTALYWYRQSLGQGLEFLIYFQGNSAPDKSGLPSDRFSAERTGGSVSTLTIQRTQQEDSAVYLCASSLAREQPQHFGDGTRLSIL.

The J gene is TRBJ2-7, the V gene TRBV28, with D maybe TRBD2 (6 bases). There are 13 residues in the CDR3. Trimming left V 6 bases short and J 9 bases short, with 18 bases between. Germline V gives CDR1 MDHEN, CDR2 SYDVKM. CDR3 DNA: TGTGCCAGCAGGGAGGGGTTTCGGTCTGTGCAGTACTTC. Translation gives CASREGFRSVQYF.

The rearrangement joins TRBV11-2 to TRBJ2-1; tentatively, D is TRBD2 (6 bases). The CDR3 has 16 amino acids. Looked up from germline, CDR1 is SGHAT and CDR2 is FQNNGV. The ends were cut back, 4 bases at V and 0 bases at J, with 13 bases in the middle. CDR3 sequence: CASSSGLPNSYNEQFF. The CDR3 DNA sequence: TGTGCCAGCAGCTCCGGACTACCCAACTCCTACAATGAGCAGTTCTTC.

The chain uses TRBV5-5 and TRBJ2-3, with D perhaps TRBD1 (5 bases). V was clipped by 3 bases and J by 2 bases, with 13 bases between them. CDR1 and CDR2 (germline): SGHKS, YYEKEE (reference sequence). The CDR3 is 15 amino acids. The CDR3 sequence: CASSSRATSTDTQYF. As DNA, the CDR3 is TGTGCCAGCAGCTCCAGGGCTACTTCCACAGATACGCAGTATTTT. The variable domain in full, completed from reference TRBV5-5 and TRBJ2-3, reads DAGVTQSPTHLIKTRGQQVTLRCSPISGHKSVSWYQQVLGQGPQFIFQYYEKEERGRGNFPDRFSARQFPNYSSELNVNALLLGDSALYLCASSSRATSTDTQYFGPGTRLTVL.

This clone showed up just once. The rearrangement joins TRBV7-9 to TRBJ2-7, with 9 bases aligning to TRBD2. This CDR3 contains 13 residues. Germline lookup yields CDR1 SEHNR and CDR2 FQNEAQ (reference sequence). Unmatched junction bases numbered 2, after V lost 6 bases and J lost 2 bases. As DNA, the CDR3 is TGTGCCAGCAGAGGCGGGGGGGCCTACGAGCAGTACTTC. Protein product: CASRGGGAYEQYF.

The DNA for the CDR3 is TGTGCCAGCAGTGAATCTCCGGGGGGACAGGGCTTTCAGGAATTCTTC. It is translated as CASSESPGGQGFQEFF. The genes are TRBV6-1 and TRBJ2-1; 9 nucleotides agree with TRBD1. This CDR3 spans 16 amino acids. Germline CDR1 MNHNS, CDR2 SASEGT. The V segment lost 2 bases and the J segment 16 bases; nucleotides outside the gene matches: 18.

The V gene is TRBV24-1, the J gene TRBJ2-1; TRBD2 might be the D (5 bases). Trimming cost V 2 bases and J 7 bases, with 11 bases left between them. Germline CDR1 reads KGHDR; CDR2 reads SFDVKD. The CDR3 consists of 14 residues. CDR3 nucleotides: TGTGCCACCAGTGATTCACCGGGGAAGAATGAGCAGTTCTTC. Translating it yields CATSDSPGKNEQFF.

This clone occurred a few times. The chain joins TRBV10-3 to TRBJ1-3; D is undetermined. CDR1 and CDR2 from the germline V gene are ENHRY and SYGVKD. Trimming removed 3 bases from V and 0 bases from J, with 6 bases in between. The CDR3 loop spans 14 amino acids. The DNA of the CDR3 is TGTGCCATCAGTGATGGCAGCTCTGGAAACACCATATATTTT. It translates to CAISDGSSGNTIYF.

The chain couples TRBV5-1 to TRBJ1-6, with 7 bases matching TRBD1. Trimming took 4 bases from V and 5 from J; bases not matched to a gene: 6. This CDR3 has 15 amino acids. Germline V lookup: CDR1 SGHRS, CDR2 YFSETQ. CDR3 amino acids: CASSVSGTDNSPLHF. The CDR3 DNA is TGCGCCAGCAGCGTGTCCGGGACAGATAATTCACCCCTCCACTTT.

The table lists this clone with a few counts. An end of the junction does not agree with germline; a read error may underlie this. In nucleotides, the CDR3 is TGTGCCAGCAGGCGACAGGGTGAAAAGGACTTC. It translates to CASRRQGEKDF. The rearrangement links TRBV12-3 or TRBV12-4 to TRBJ2-7, with 7 positions matching TRBD1. The CDR3 is 11 amino acids.

Only one count was recorded for this clone. This chain connects TRBV13 to TRBJ2-1; TRBD2 matches 9 bases. The J segment lost 0 bases and the V segment lost 2 bases, leaving 14 bases of the junction unmatched. The CDR3 runs to 20 residues. Germline CDR1 and CDR2: PRHDT and FYEKMQ (reference sequence). The CDR3 is CASSLYVRASGKSSYNEQFF. The CDR3 DNA reads as TGTGCCAGCAGCTTATATGTCCGGGCTAGCGGGAAAAGCTCCTACAATGAGCAGTTCTTC.